This TCR beta chain was sequenced during a study of shared clonotypes between healthy human individuals. The overall study: The study used three CD4 naive, three CD4 memory, two CD8 naive and one CD8 memory plate per donor.

Notes on the study in general: What naive subsets generally showed was a larger estimated richness than memory subsets showed.

Comment on this clone: What it recognizes is unknown.

V gave up 3 bases and J gave up 0 bases, with 13 bases separating them. CDR1 is SGHKS and CDR2 is YYEKEE in the germline V gene (reference sequence). The CDR3 totals 16 residues. Produced via immunoSEQ multiplex PCR; TCRdb's table is partial and in-frame only. The sample has approximately 2.5 million clones, more than 85% seen once; the top ten hold 0.36%. This TCR was sampled from a man aged 18 to 29 in good health. Some clones in this sample may be carry-over from other donors' samples. The sample taken for sequencing was naive CD4+ T cells from PBMCs. Indicated subset: CD45RA+ positively selected. V gene TRBV5-5 combines with J gene TRBJ2-4, with D perhaps given as TRBD1 or TRBD2 (6 bases each). The CDR3 loop is CASSWIPGAAKNIQYF. The CDR3 nucleotides are TGTGCCAGCAGCTGGATCCCGGGGGCAGCCAAAAACATTCAGTACTTC.